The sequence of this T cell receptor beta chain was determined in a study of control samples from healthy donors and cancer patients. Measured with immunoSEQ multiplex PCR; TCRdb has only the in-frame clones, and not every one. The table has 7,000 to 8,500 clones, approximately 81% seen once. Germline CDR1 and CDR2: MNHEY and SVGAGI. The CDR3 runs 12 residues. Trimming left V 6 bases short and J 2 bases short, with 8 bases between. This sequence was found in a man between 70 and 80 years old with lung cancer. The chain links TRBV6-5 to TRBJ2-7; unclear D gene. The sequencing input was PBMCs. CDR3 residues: CASSGLPYEQYF. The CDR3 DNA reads TGTGCCAGCAGCGGGCTTCCCTACGAGCAGTACTTC.